These T cell receptor beta chains were read from a single sample in a study of blood T cell repertoires in COVID-19. Here immunoSEQ multiplex PCR was the method, and the copy in TCRdb shows in-frame clones only, minus some. This table has 250,000 to 300,000 clones, around nine tenths appearing once. The sequencing input was peripheral blood. Receptors were obtained from a woman in her sixties or seventies with COVID-19, enrolled during active disease. The CDR3 runs from the conserved cysteine through the conserved F or W. D genes are given only for firm matches. Size tells how often a clone was seen (once, few, many) or the class of an expanded clone, and some rows leave it out.

TRBJ2-7 TRBV18 - TRBD1 TGTGCCAGCTCCCCCGACAGGGGGGAGCAGTACTTC CASSPDRGEQYF
TRBJ1-3 TRBV6-5 few - TGTGCCAGCAGAAAGCTTGTCTCTGGAAACACCATATATTTT CASRKLVSGNTIYF
TRBJ1-4 TRBV30 - - TGTGCCTGGAGTGTAGCAGGCAGTGAAAAACTGTTTTTT CAWSVAGSEKLFF
TRBJ2-2 TRBV5-5 many TRBD2 TGTGCCAGCAGCTTATGGCGTAGCGGGGGGGCCCCCGGGGAGCTGTTTTTT CASSLWRSGGAPGELFF
TRBJ1-2 TRBV7-2 - TRBD1 TGTGCCAGCAGCAAACAGGGGGACTATGGCTACACCTTC CASSKQGDYGYTF
TRBJ2-3 TRBV30 - TRBD2 TGTGCCTGGAGTGTAGCGGGGGGCACAGATACGCAGTATTTT CAWSVAGGTDTQYF
TRBJ2-5 TRBV19 once TRBD1 TGTGCCAGTAGCCGGGGACAGCCCCAAGAGACCCAGTACTTC CASSRGQPQETQYF
TRBJ1-4 TRBV7-2 - - TGTGCCAGCAGCGTGTCCCCGGGGGGCGAAAAACTGTTTTTT CASSVSPGGEKLFF
TRBJ2-5 TRBV19 - - TGTGCCAGTAGTATAACAGTACAAGAGACCCAGTACTTC CASSITVQETQYF
TRBJ2-2 TRBV5-8 - - TGTGCCAGCTATAATAGAGGGATCACCGGGGAGCTGTTTTTT CASYNRGITGELFF
TRBJ1-1 TRBV30 - - TGTGCCTGGACTCTAAGCGGCACTGAAGCTTTCTTT CAWTLSGTEAFF
TRBJ1-3 TRBV7-2 - - TGTGCCAGCAGCTTAGGAGGGAGCTCTGGAAACACCATATATTTT CASSLGGSSGNTIYF
TRBJ1-2 TRBV15 - TRBD1 TGTGCCACCAGCAGGGACAGGGCCCATGGCTACACCTTC CATSRDRAHGYTF
TRBJ2-7 TRBV4-3 - TRBD1 TGCGCCAGCAGCCAACTAAAACCGGGACAGGGGGAAGAGCAGTACTTC CASSQLKPGQGEEQYF
TRBJ1-6 TRBV20-1 - - TGCAGTGCTAGTGTGGGGGGGTCCTCCTATAATTCACCCCTCCACTTT CSASVGGSSYNSPLHF
TRBJ1-4 TRBV7-2 - TRBD1 TGTGCCAGCAGCCGTCTTAACCAGGGGGCAGCTAATGAAAAACTGTTTTTT CASSRLNQGAANEKLFF
TRBJ2-1 TRBV7-2 - - TGTGCCAGCAGCTCTCAAGTTAGCTCCTACAATGAGCAGTTCTTC CASSSQVSSYNEQFF
TRBJ2-7 TRBV5-1 - TRBD1 TGCGCCAGCAGCCCAAACCCACAGGGGGGCCACGAGCAGTACTTC CASSPNPQGGHEQYF
TRBJ2-7 TRBV27 - TRBD2 TGTGCCAGCAGTTCTCCTAACCTACTAGCGGGGGGGATTACGAAGCAGTACTTC CASSSPNLLAGGITKQYF
TRBJ2-5 TRBV7-2 - - TGTGCCAGCAGCTCCCCCTTGCTGCGGACCCAGTACTTC CASSSPLLRTQYF
TRBJ1-2 TRBV6-5 - - TGTGCCAGCAGTTACGTCGGCCAGGGAGGTGGCTACACCTTC CASSYVGQGGGYTF
TRBJ1-3 TRBV10-3 - - TGTGCCATCAGTGCTTTCCAGGGACTCATCTCTGGAAACACCATATATTTT CAISAFQGLISGNTIYF
TRBJ2-4 TRBV5-4 - TRBD2 TGTGCCAGCAGCCCGGGAGGGGGGCGGGACATTCAGTACTTC CASSPGGGRDIQYF
TRBJ1-2 TRBV5-4 - TRBD1 TGTGCCAGCAGCATAAGGGACAGAAATTTATATGGCTACACCTTC CASSIRDRNLYGYTF
TRBJ2-1 TRBV19 - TRBD1 TGTGCCAGTAGTCCTATCCTCTATGGGACAGGGGGCAATGAGCAGTTCTTC CASSPILYGTGGNEQFF
TRBJ2-7 TRBV29-1 few TRBD1 TGCAGCGTTGAAGAAGGGACAGGGGCCTACGAGCAGTACTTC CSVEEGTGAYEQYF
TRBJ1-2 TRBV2 - TRBD1 TGTGCCAGCGGACAGGGCAGAGGGGGTGGCTACACCTTC CASGQGRGGGYTF
TRBJ2-7 TRBV5-6 once TRBD1 TGTGCCAGCAGCTTGCGGTCAGGGGGTCCCTACGAGCAGTACTTC CASSLRSGGPYEQYF
TRBJ1-1 TRBV20-1 - - TGCAGTGCTAGCCGGACAGTTGAAGCTTTCTTT CSASRTVEAFF
TRBJ2-4 TRBV7-2 - - TGTGCCAGCAGCTTATACAACCAAAACATTCAGTACTTC CASSLYNQNIQYF
TRBJ1-1 TRBV4-2 - TRBD1 TGTGCCAGCAGCTCCCAGACCGGGACAGGGGGTCATTTCTTT CASSSQTGTGGHFF
TRBJ1-2 TRBV2 - - TGTGCCAGCAGTGGGAGACCACAGGGATCTGCCTATGGCTACACCTTC CASSGRPQGSAYGYTF
TRBJ1-4 TRBV3-1/TRBV3-2 - - TGTGCCAGCAAGGGACACTCCACAACTAATGAAAAACTGTTTTTT CASKGHSTTNEKLFF
TRBJ2-3 TRBV6-5 - - TGTGCCAGCAGTTACCCCTCCCCCCGCACAGATACGCAGTATTTT CASSYPSPRTDTQYF
TRBJ2-7 TRBV6-6 - - TGTGCCAGCACCATCGGCGGAAGCTCCTACGAGCAGTACTTC CASTIGGSSYEQYF
TRBJ1-6 TRBV27 - - TGTGCCAGCAGTTTAGCGGGGAGGGTCGGTTCACCCCTCCACTTT CASSLAGRVGSPLHF
TRBJ1-2 TRBV5-1 - TRBD1 TGCGCCAGCAGCAACCCGACAGGGGGCATCTATGGCTACACCTTC CASSNPTGGIYGYTF
TRBJ1-2 TRBV9 - - TGTGCCAGCAGCGGGCGGGGTAGAACAGGAGCCAACTATGGCTACACCTTC CASSGRGRTGANYGYTF
TRBJ2-6 TRBV2 - - TGTGCCAGCAGCCCGTTATCTGGGGCCAACGTCCTGACTTTC CASSPLSGANVLTF
TRBJ1-2 TRBV30 - TRBD1 TGTGCCTGGAGCGCCGGGACAGGCTATGGCTACACCTTC CAWSAGTGYGYTF
TRBJ1-5 TRBV4-2 - - TGTGCCAGCAGCCAAGACGGTAATCAGCCCCAGCATTTT CASSQDGNQPQHF
TRBJ1-1 TRBV12-3/TRBV12-4 - - TGTGCCAGCAGTTTGGTAAGGGGATATGCTTTCTTT CASSLVRGYAFF